This T cell receptor beta chain emerged from a study of blood T cell repertoires in COVID-19. Measured with immunoSEQ multiplex PCR; TCRdb has only the in-frame clones, and not every one. The sample has about 120,000 clones, around 84% seen once. Trimming took 3 bases from V and 7 from J, leaving 9 bases between them. The CDR3 is 12 amino acids. The germline gives CDR1 SGHVS, CDR2 FQNEAQ. Sequencing input: peripheral blood. The chain uses TRBV7-8 and TRBJ1-1; tentative D call: TRBD1 (5 bases). This clonotype was sampled from a man between 35 and 55 years old with acute or convalescent COVID-19. As DNA, the CDR3 is TGTGCCAGCAGCTTGAGACAGTTTGAAGCTTTCTTT. Translating gives CASSLRQFEAFF.